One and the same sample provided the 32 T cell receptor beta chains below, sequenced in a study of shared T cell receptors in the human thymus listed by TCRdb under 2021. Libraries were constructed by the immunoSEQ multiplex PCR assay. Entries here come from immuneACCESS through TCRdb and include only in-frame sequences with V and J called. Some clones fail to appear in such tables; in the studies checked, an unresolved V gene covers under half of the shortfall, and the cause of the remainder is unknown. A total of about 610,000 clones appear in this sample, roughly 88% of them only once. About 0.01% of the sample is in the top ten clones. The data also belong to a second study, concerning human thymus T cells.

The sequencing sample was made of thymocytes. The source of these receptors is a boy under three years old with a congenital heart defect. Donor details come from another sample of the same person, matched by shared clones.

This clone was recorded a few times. Here the CDR3 DNA reads TGTGCCAGCAGCTTGAAAGGGGCGCGCGAAAAACTGTTTTTT. This gives the protein CASSLKGAREKLFF. The V and J genes are TRBV5-8 and TRBJ1-4; D may be TRBD1 (5 bases). Germline-derived CDR1 and CDR2 are SGHTS and YDEGEE. The V end lost 1 base, the J end lost 8 bases, and 12 bases lay between the germline ends. CDR3 length: 14 amino acids. Filled out from reference TRBV5-8 and TRBJ1-4, the complete variable domain reads EAGVTQSPTHLIKTRGQQATLRCSPISGHTSVYWYQQALGLGLQFLLWYDEGEERNRGNFPPRFSGRQFPNYSSELNVNALELEDSALYLCASSLKGAREKLFFGSGTQLSVL.

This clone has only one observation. The CDR3 spells CASSQGLAGRIHEQYF. The CDR3 bases are TGTGCCAGCAGCCAGGGACTAGCGGGGAGAATCCACGAGCAGTACTTC. This chain joins TRBV7-2 and TRBJ2-7, with 13 bases that match TRBD2. The length of the CDR3 is 16 residues. The germline gives CDR1 SGHTA, CDR2 FQGNSA. The V and J ends lost 5 bases and 5 bases, in that order; junction bases with no gene match: 9.

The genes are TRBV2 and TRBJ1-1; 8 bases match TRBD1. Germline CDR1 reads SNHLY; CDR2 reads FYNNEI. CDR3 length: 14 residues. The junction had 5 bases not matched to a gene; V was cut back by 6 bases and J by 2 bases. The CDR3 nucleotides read TGTGCCAGCAGACAGGGGGAGAGAAACACTGAAGCTTTCTTT. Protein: CASRQGERNTEAFF.

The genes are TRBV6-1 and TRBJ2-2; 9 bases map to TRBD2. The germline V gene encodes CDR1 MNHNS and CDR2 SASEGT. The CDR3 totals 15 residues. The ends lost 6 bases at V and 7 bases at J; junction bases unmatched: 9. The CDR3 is CASSSKGLALGELFF. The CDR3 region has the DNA TGTGCCAGCAGCTCCAAGGGACTAGCCCTCGGGGAGCTGTTTTTT.

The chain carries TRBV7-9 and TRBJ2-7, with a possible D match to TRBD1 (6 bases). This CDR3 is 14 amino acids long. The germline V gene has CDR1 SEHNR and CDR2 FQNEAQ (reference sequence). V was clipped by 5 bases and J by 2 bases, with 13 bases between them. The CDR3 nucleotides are TGTGCCAGCAGCAAGGTAGGGGGAACCTACGAGCAGTACTTC. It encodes CASSKVGGTYEQYF.

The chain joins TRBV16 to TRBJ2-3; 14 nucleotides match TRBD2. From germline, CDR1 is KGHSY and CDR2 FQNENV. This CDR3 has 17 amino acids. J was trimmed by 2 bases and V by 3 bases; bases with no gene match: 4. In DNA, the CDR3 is TGTGCCAGCAGCCACCGACTAGCGGGAGGGTTCACAGATACGCAGTATTTT. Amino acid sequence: CASSHRLAGGFTDTQYF. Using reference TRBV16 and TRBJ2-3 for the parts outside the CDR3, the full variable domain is GEEVAQTPKHLVRGEGQKAKLYCAPIKGHSYVFWYQQVLKNEFKFLISFQNENVFDETGMPKERFSAKCLPNSPCSLEIQATKLEDSAVYFCASSHRLAGGFTDTQYFGPGTRLTVL.

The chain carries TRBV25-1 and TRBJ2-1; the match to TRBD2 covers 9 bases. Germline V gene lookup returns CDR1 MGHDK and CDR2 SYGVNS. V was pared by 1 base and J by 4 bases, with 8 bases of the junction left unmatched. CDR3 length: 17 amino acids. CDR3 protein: CASSEWQREASYNEQFF. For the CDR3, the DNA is TGTGCCAGCAGTGAATGGCAGCGGGAGGCCTCTTACAATGAGCAGTTCTTC.

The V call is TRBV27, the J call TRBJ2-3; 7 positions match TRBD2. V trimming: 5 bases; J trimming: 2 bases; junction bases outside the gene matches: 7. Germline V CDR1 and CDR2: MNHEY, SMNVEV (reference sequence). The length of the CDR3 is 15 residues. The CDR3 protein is CASSPRTSSTDTQYF. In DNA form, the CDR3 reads TGTGCCAGCAGTCCCAGGACTAGTTCCACAGATACGCAGTATTTT.

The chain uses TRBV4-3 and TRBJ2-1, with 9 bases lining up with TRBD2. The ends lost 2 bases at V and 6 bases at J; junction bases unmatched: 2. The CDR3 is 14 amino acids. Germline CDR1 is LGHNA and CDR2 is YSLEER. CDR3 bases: TGCGCCAGCAGCCAAAATAGCGGGAGCAATGAGCAGTTCTTC. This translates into CASSQNSGSNEQFF.

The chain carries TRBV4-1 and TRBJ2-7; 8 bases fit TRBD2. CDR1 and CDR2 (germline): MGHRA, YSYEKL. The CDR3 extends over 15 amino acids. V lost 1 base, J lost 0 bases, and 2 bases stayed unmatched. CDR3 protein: CASSQASGHSYEQYF. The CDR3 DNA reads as TGCGCCAGCAGCCAAGCTAGCGGGCACTCCTACGAGCAGTACTTC.

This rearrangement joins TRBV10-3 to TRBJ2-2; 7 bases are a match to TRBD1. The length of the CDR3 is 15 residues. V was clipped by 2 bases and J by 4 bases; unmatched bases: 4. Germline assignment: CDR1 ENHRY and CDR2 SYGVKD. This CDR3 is CAISEGQAVTGELFF. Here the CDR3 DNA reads TGTGCCATCAGTGAGGGACAGGCCGTCACCGGGGAGCTGTTTTTT.

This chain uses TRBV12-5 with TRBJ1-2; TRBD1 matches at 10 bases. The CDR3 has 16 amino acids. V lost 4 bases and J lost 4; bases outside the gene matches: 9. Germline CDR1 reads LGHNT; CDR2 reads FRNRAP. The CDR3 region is CASGSRGQGTFYGYTF. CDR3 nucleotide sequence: TGTGCTAGTGGTTCGCGGGGACAGGGGACGTTCTATGGCTACACCTTC.

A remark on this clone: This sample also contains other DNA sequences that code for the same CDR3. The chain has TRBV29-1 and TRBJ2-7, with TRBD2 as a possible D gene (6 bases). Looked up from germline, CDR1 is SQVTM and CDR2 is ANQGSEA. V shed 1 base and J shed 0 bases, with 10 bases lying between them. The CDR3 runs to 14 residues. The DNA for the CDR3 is TGCAGCGTTGAAGGGCGGGATCCCTCCTACGAGCAGTACTTC. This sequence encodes CSVEGRDPSYEQYF.

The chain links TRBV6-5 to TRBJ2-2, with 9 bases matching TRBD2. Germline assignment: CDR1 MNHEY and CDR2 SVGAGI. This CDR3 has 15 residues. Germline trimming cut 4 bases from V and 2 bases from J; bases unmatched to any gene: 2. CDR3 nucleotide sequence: TGTGCCAGCAGTTCGGGACTAGCCAACACCGGGGAGCTGTTTTTT. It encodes CASSSGLANTGELFF.

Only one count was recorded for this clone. Written as DNA, the CDR3 is TGTGCCAGCAGGAGGAGTACTAGCGAACACGGGGAGCTGTTTTTT. Translating it yields CASRRSTSEHGELFF. The rearrangement joins TRBV6-5 to TRBJ2-2, with 7 bases lining up with TRBD2. CDR1 is MNHEY, CDR2 SVGAGI, per germline. V lost 6 bases and J lost 7; bases outside the gene matches: 11. The CDR3 consists of 15 residues.

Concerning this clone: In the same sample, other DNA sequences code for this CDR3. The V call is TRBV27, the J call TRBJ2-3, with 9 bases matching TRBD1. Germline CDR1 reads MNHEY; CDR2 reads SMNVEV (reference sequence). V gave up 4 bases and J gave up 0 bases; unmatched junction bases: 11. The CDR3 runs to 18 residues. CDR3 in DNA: TGTGCCAGCAGTTCAGGGACAGGGAGGTTATTGAGCACAGATACGCAGTATTTT. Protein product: CASSSGTGRLLSTDTQYF.

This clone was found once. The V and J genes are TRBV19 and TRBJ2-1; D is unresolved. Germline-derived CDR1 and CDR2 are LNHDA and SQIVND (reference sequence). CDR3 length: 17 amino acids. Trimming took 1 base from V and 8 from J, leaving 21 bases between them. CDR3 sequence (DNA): TGTGCCAGTAGTATAGGCCTGGAGAGAGAGGTAGTCCATGAGCAGTTCTTC. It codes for CASSIGLEREVVHEQFF.

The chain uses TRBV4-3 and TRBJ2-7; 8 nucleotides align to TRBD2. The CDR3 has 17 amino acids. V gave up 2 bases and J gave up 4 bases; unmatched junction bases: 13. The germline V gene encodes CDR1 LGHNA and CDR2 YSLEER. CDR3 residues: CASSQTFSGGEWYEQYF. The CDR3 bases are TGCGCCAGCAGCCAAACCTTCAGCGGGGGAGAGTGGTACGAGCAGTACTTC.

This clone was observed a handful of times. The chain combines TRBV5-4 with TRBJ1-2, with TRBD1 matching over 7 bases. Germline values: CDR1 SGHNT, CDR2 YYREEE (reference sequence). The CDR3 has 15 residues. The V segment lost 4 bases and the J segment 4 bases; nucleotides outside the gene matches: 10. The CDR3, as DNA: TGTGCCAGCAGCGGAGGGGGCAGGTCGGGCTATGGCTACACCTTC. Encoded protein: CASSGGGRSGYGYTF.

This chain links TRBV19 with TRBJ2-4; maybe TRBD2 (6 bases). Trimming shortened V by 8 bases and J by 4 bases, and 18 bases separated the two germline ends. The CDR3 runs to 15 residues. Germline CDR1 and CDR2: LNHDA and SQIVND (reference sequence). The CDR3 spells CASHGLCRGKNIQYF. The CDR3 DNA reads TGTGCCAGTCACGGGTTGTGCCGGGGGAAAAACATTCAGTACTTC.

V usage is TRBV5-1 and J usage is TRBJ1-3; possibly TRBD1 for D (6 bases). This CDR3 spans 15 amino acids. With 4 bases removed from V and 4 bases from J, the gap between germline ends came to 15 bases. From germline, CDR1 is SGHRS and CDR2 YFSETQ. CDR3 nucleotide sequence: TGCGCCAGCAGCAACCCGACAGGTCCCGGAAACACCATATATTTT. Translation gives CASSNPTGPGNTIYF.

CDR3 in amino acids: CASSLKREKPQETQYF. Here the CDR3 DNA reads TGTGCCAGCAGCTTGAAGCGGGAGAAGCCCCAAGAGACCCAGTACTTC. The chain links TRBV5-4 to TRBJ2-5, with TRBD2 matching over 8 bases. This CDR3 has 16 amino acids. The germline V gene has CDR1 SGHNT and CDR2 YYREEE (reference sequence). Losses at the gene ends were 1 base for V and 1 base for J; bases not matched to a gene: 6.

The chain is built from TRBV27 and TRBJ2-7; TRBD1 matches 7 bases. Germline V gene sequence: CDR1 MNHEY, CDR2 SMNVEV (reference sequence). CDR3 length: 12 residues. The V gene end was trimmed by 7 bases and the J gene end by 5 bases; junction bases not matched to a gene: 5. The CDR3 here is CASKNRGHEQYF. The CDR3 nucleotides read TGTGCCAGCAAGAACAGGGGCCACGAGCAGTACTTC.

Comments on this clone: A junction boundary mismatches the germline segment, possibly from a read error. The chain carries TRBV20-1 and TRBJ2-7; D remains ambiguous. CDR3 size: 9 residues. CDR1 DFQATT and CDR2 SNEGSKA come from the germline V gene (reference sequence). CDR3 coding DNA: TGCAGTGCTAGTCTGCCCGAGAACTTC. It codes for CSASLPENF.

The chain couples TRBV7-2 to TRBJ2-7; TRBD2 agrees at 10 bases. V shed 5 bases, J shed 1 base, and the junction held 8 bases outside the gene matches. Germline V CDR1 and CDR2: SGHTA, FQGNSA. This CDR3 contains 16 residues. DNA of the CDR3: TGTGCCAGCAGCGGCGAAGCGGGAGGGCCTTCCTACGAGCAGTACTTC. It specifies CASSGEAGGPSYEQYF.

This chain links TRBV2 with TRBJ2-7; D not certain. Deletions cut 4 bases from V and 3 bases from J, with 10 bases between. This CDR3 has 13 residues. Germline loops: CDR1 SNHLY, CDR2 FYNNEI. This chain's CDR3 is CASSGHPDYEQYF. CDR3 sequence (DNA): TGTGCCAGCAGTGGTCACCCAGACTACGAGCAGTACTTC.

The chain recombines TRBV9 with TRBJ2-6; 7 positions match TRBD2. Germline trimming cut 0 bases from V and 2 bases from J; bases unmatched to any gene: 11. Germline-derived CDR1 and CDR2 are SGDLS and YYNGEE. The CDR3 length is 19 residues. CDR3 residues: CASSVDGREGWAGANVLTF. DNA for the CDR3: TGTGCCAGCAGCGTAGACGGCAGGGAGGGATGGGCTGGGGCCAACGTCCTGACTTTC.

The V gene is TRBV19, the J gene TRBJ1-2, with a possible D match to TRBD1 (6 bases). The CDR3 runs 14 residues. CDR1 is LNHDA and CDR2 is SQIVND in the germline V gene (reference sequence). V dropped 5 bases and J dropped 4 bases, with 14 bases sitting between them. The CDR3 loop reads CASSPRGRGYGYTF. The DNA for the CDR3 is TGTGCCAGTAGTCCCCGGGGCAGGGGCTATGGCTACACCTTC.

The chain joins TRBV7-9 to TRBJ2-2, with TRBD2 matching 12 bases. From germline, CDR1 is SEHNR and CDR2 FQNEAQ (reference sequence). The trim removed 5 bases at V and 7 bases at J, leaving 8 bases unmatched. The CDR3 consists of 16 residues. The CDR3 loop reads CASSPTSGRGYGELFF. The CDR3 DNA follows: TGTGCCAGCAGCCCGACTAGCGGGAGAGGATACGGGGAGCTGTTTTTT.

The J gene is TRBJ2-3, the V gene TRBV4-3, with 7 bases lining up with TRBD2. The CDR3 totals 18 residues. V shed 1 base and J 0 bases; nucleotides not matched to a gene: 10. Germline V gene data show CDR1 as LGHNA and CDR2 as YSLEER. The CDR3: CASSQVREASLSTDTQYF. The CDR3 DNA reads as TGCGCCAGCAGCCAAGTCCGGGAGGCTAGTTTAAGCACAGATACGCAGTATTTT.

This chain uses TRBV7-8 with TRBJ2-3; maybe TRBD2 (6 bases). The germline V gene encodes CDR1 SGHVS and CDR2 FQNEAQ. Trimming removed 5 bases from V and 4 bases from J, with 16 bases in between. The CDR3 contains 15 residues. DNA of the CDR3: TGTGCCAGCAGCCAATTCGGGGGAGACGCAGATACGCAGTATTTT. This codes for CASSQFGGDADTQYF.

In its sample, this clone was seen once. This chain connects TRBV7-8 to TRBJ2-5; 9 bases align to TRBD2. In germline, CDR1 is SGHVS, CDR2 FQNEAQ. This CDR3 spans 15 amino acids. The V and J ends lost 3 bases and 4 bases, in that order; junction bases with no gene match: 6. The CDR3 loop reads CASSFLQLAGETQYF. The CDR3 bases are TGTGCCAGCAGCTTCCTGCAACTAGCGGGAGAGACCCAGTACTTC.